The text below deals with one TCR beta chain. Its antigen has not been determined. There are no base qualities to consult, and no much larger clone falls within one base. The immunoSEQ Assay, a bias-controlled multiplex PCR, was used to amplify TCRbeta CDR3 regions from genomic DNA. Per the source publication's procedure: Within the assay, amplification of reference gene primers was used to estimate how many nucleated cells each sample contained. Sequence reads were collapsed and filtered to measure the absolute abundance of every unique TCRbeta CDR3 rearrangement. Productive Simpson clonality was computed per sample as the square root of Simpson's diversity index over productive rearrangements. TCRdb retrieved this table from immuneACCESS and kept in-frame rearrangements only. Not all clones are present; in checked studies, unresolved V genes account for under half, and no reason is known for the remainder. The V and J calls and clone size come from that table; D and trimming were worked out from the DNA. In this sample the table shows some 71,000 clones, roughly 89% of which occur a single time. The top ten constitute more than 4.5% of the sample.

The record originates from a study of blood T cell repertoires in COVID-19 (dated by TCRdb to 2019 to 2021). In terms of the full investigation: Samples covering the acute and convalescent phases of COVID-19 were provided by collaborators in the United States, Italy and Spain. The prospective study material was composed of cDNA or gDNA derived from T cells, B-cell-depleted T cells, or PBMCs. Deeply sampled blood TCRbeta repertoires from subjects exposed to, actively infected with, or recovered from COVID-19 were included in the dataset. The repertoires were made available in a free public database intended to serve as a resource for research on the immune response to SARS-CoV-2. Samples came from the ongoing ImmuneRACE study (first 160 participants) plus 1,254 subjects from 6 global collaborators. Nearly every sample came with metadata listing a de-identified subject ID, COVID-19 status, age in years and sex. Where HLA class I and class II types were available, the types were taken from metadata supplied by the sample provider, not from assay-based typing. Results and caveats for the whole study, not just this receptor: Clinical and demographic metadata were provided uncurated, with the amount varying by source and participant.

Collaborating institutions collected whole blood in K2EDTA tubes following their own protocols. For TCRbeta analysis, collaborators shipped samples in one of three forms: frozen whole blood, isolated PBMCs, or DNA extracted from either of those sample types. Trimming costs V 9 bases and J 0 bases, and their ends lie 15 bases apart. From a lookup of the germline V gene, CDR1 and CDR2 are MNHEY and SVGAGI. Including cysteine and phenylalanine, the CDR3 has 15 amino acids. Only the CDR3 DNA stays, 45 bases, in frame from base 1. The receptor chain draws on TRBV6-5 and TRBJ1-3, with TRBD1 as a weak D call on 5 bases. Material for sequencing was peripheral blood. This TCR derives from a man aged 50 or older with acute or convalescent COVID-19. The DNA sequence reads TGTGCCAGTGGGAAGGGGCTGAGCTCTGGAAACACCATATATTTT. The translation is CASGKGLSSGNTIYF.